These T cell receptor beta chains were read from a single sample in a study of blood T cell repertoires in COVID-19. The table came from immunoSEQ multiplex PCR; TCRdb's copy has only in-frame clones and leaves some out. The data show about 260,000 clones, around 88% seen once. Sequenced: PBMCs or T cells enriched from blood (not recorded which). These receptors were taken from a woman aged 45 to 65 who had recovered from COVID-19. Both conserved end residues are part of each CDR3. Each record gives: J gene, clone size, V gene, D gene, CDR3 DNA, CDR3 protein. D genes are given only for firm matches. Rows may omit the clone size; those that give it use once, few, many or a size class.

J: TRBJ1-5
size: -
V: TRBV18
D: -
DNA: TGTGCCAGCTCACCAGAACAGTACCAGCCCCAGCATTTT
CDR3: CASSPEQYQPQHF

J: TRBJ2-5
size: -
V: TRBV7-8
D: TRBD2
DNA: TGTGCCAGCAGCAGGGCTTGGCGGGGGGTGTTCGAGACCCAGTACTTC
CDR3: CASSRAWRGVFETQYF

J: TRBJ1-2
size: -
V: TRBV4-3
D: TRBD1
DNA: TGCGCCAGCAGCCAAGATTTTGACAGGGCGAACTATGGCTACACCTTC
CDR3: CASSQDFDRANYGYTF

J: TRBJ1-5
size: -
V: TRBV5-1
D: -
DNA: TGCGCCAGCAGCTTGCAGGGGCCTTCGGGCAATCAGCCCCAGCATTTT
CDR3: CASSLQGPSGNQPQHF

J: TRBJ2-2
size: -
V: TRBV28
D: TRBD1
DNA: TGTGCCAGCAGATGGACAGGGGGCCCCGGGGAGCTGTTTTTT
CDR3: CASRWTGGPGELFF

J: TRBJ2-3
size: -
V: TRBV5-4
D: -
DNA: TGTGCCAGCAGCTTGGGGAGGCCGCAAGATACGCAGTATTTT
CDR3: CASSLGRPQDTQYF

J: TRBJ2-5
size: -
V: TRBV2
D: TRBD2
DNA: TGTGCCAGCAGTGGTGGTCTAGCGGAAGAGACCCAGTACTTC
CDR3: CASSGGLAEETQYF

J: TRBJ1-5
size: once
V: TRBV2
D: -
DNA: TGTGCCAGCAGTGACGGGCAGGGAAGGGATCAGCCCCAGCATTTT
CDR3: CASSDGQGRDQPQHF

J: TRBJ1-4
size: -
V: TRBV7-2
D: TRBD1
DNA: TGTGCCAGCAGCGTGGGACAGGGGGCCGATGAAAAACTGTTTTTT
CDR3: CASSVGQGADEKLFF

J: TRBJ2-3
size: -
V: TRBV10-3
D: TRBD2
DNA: TGTGCCATCAGTGACCTAGCGGGGCCTGGCACAGATACGCAGTATTTT
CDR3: CAISDLAGPGTDTQYF

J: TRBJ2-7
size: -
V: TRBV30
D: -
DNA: TGTGCCTGGAGTGAGGGACTTCCCTACGAGCAGTACTTC
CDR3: CAWSEGLPYEQYF

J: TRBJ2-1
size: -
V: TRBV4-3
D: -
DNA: TGCGCCAGCAGCCTCATAATGGGGCCGGTGAATGAGCAGTTCTTC
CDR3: CASSLIMGPVNEQFF

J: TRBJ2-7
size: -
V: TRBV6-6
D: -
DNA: TGTGCCAGCAGGGGGCCCGGGACTGGGGCCTCCTACGAGCAGTACTTC
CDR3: CASRGPGTGASYEQYF

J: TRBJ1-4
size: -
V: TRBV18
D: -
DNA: TGTGCCAGCTCGTTTACCCCGGACAGAGTTAATGAAAAACTGTTTTTT
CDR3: CASSFTPDRVNEKLFF

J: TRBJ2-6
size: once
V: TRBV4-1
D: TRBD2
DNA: TGCGCCAGCAGCCAAGGCACGCCCCGGGGGGTCGCTGGGGCCAACGTCCTGACTTTC
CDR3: CASSQGTPRGVAGANVLTF

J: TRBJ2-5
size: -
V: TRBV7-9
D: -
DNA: TGTGCCAGCAGCGGGGGCGGAATTCAAGAGACCCAGTACTTC
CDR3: CASSGGGIQETQYF

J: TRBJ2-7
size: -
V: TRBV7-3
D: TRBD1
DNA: TGTGCCAGCAGCTTCACAGGGGGCGAGTACGAGCAGTACTTC
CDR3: CASSFTGGEYEQYF

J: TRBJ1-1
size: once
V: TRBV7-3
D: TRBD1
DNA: TGTGCCAGCAGCGAGGGGACAGCTAACACTGAAGCTTTCTTT
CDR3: CASSEGTANTEAFF

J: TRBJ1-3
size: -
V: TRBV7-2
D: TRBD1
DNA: TGTGCCAGCAGCTTAGCCAGGGGGCGCGAAAACACCATATATTTT
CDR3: CASSLARGRENTIYF

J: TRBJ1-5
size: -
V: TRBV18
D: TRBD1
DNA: TGTGCCAGCTCACCACCGACAGGGGGCCTTCAGCCCCAGCATTTT
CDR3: CASSPPTGGLQPQHF

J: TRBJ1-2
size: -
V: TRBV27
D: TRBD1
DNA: TGTGCCAGCCGATGGACAGGGGATAACTATGGCTACACCTTC
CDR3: CASRWTGDNYGYTF

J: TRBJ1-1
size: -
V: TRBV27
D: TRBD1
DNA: TGTGCCAGCAGGACAGGGGGCATCGATGAAGCTTTCTTT
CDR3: CASRTGGIDEAFF

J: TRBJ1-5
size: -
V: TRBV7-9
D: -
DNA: TGTGCCAGCAGCTTAGGAGAGGGCTTCAATCAGCCCCAGCATTTT
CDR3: CASSLGEGFNQPQHF

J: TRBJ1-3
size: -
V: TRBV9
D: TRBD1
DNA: TGTGCCAGCAGCGTCTCCACAGGGGTTGGAAACACCATATATTTT
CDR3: CASSVSTGVGNTIYF

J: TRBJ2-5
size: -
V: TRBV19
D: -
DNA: TGTGCCAGTAGTACCGGACTGAGCGGGACCCAGTACTTC
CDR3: CASSTGLSGTQYF

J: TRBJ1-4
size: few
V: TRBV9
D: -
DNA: TGTGCCAGCAGCGGCGGGACCTACTTAACTGAAAAACTGTTTTTT
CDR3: CASSGGTYLTEKLFF

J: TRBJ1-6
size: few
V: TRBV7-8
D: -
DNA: TGTGCCAGCAGCTTAAACTCTAGGCAGCCTAATTCACCCCTCCACTTT
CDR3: CASSLNSRQPNSPLHF

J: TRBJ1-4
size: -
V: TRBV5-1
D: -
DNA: TGCGCCAGCAGCCCCGGACAGTCCTTGGGTGGAAAACTGTTTTTT
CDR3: CASSPGQSLGGKLFF

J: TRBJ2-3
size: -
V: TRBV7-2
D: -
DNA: TGTGCCAGCAGCTTAGTTGGCCAAAGCACAGATACGCAGTATTTT
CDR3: CASSLVGQSTDTQYF

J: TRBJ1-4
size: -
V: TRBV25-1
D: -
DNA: TGTGCCAGCAGTGCCCGAGACGGTACAGGAAAACTGTTTTTT
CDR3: CASSARDGTGKLFF

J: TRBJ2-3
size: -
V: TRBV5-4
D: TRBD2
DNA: TGTGCCAGCAGCCTTGGGACTAGCGGAACGCAGTATTTT
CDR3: CASSLGTSGTQYF

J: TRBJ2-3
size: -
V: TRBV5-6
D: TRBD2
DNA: TGTGCCAGCAGCGTAGCGGGGTCCACAGATACGCAGTATTTT
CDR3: CASSVAGSTDTQYF

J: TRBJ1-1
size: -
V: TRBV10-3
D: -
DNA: TGTGCCATCGGGGCTAGGGATAGCACTGAAGCTTTCTTT
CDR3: CAIGARDSTEAFF

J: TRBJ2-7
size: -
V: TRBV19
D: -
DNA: TGTGCCAGTAAAGACGGGGTCACCTCCTACGAGCAGTACTTC
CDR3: CASKDGVTSYEQYF

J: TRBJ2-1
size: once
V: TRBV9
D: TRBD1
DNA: TGTGCCAGCAGCCCGCGTGGACAGGGGGCTTCTGAGCAGTTCTTC
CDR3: CASSPRGQGASEQFF

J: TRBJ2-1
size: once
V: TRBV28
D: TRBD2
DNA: TGTGCCAGCAGTTCCTGGCTAGCGGGTTGGTGGAATGAGCAGTTCTTC
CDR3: CASSSWLAGWWNEQFF